What follows is one T cell receptor (beta chain) and its context. Described time point: late sampling 161 to 241 days after vaccination in a few convalescent patients. MiXCR was run by TCRdb on the PCR reads, yielding one entry per CDR3 protein. Among about 29,000 distinct CDR3 sequences, 49% were seen once, and the ten largest hold 5.8%. Germline lookup yields CDR1 LNHDA and CDR2 SQIVND (reference sequence). J lost 3 bases, V lost 4 bases, and 3 bases had no gene match. The CDR3 contains 14 residues. The source of the sample is a study of vaccination and CD4 T cells after COVID-19. The source is a human donor who had recovered from COVID-19. The J gene is TRBJ1-1, the V gene TRBV19; 9 bases map to TRBD1. The sample was CD4+ T cells from blood, taken about 7 months after SARS-CoV-2 vaccination. The CDR3 spells CASSTGTGYTEAFF. DNA for the CDR3: TGTGCCAGTAGTACGGGGACAGGGTACACTGAAGCTTTCTTT. The whole variable domain, remainder taken from reference TRBV19 and TRBJ1-1, is DGGITQSPKYLFRKEGQNVTLSCEQNLNHDAMYWYRQDPGQGLRLIYYSQIVNDFQKGDIAEGYSVSREKKESFPLTVTSAQKNPTAFYLCASSTGTGYTEAFFGQGTRLTVV.